This T cell receptor (beta chain) was documented in a study of T-cell reconstitution after alpha-beta-depleted transplantation in children. Library preparation (for TCRbeta) was performed with unique molecular identifiers. Using its own MiXCR run on the PCR reads, TCRdb lists one record per CDR3 protein. In the table there are about 610,000 distinct CDR3 sequences, more than 9% of which are singletons. The sample holds many counts of this clonotype. Trimming stripped 7 bases from V and 0 bases from J, with 13 bases between. The CDR3 has 13 amino acids. The germline V gene has CDR1 DFQATT and CDR2 SNEGSKA (reference sequence).

Sequences were derived from PBMCs from the stem cell graft donor, sampled from the stem cell graft. The receptor was derived from a human donor who donated a stem cell graft to a child with acute myeloid leukemia. This rearrangement joins TRBV20-1 to TRBJ2-7; D is possibly TRBD2 (5 bases). This chain's CDR3 is CSVRSGFSYEQYF. The CDR3, as DNA: TGCAGTGTAAGGAGCGGCTTCTCCTACGAGCAGTACTTC.